This entry lists 17 T cell receptor beta chains sequenced from one sample in a study of human T cells and chemical hapten exposure. Specified time point: patch test 3, about 24 weeks after DPC sensitization. Treatment defined: therapeutic diphenylcyclopropenone sensitization with weekly scalp DPC. Someone pulled total RNA out of unfractionated whole blood. TCRdb reprocessed the RACE reads with MiXCR, giving one entry per CDR3 protein. The table shows some 38,000 distinct CDR3 sequences, with 9.5% occurring only once. Source: whole blood, taken in connection with sensitization to the hapten diphenylcyclopropenone (DPC). The receptors come from a man aged 50 to 60 with alopecia areata. Some clones in this sample may be carry-over from other donors' samples.

This clonotype was seen a handful of times. The rearrangement links TRBV7-2 to TRBJ2-3, with 12 bases lining up with TRBD2. V dropped 1 base and J dropped 2; count of bases not matched to a gene: 1. CDR1 and CDR2 from the germline V gene are SGHTA and FQGNSA. The CDR3 runs to 16 residues. The CDR3 DNA reads TGTGCCAGCAGCTTAGGACTAGCGGGAGTCACAGATACGCAGTATTTT. Protein sequence: CASSLGLAGVTDTQYF.

In this sample, this clonotype turned up many times. V usage is TRBV6-2 or TRBV6-3 and J usage is TRBJ1-5, with D possibly TRBD1 on 5 matching bases. The CDR3 runs to 14 residues. Germline V lookup: CDR1 MNHEY, CDR2 SVGEGT. V dropped 2 bases and J dropped 7 bases, with 12 bases sitting between them. The CDR3 region is CASSYPQGGQPQHF. The DNA for the CDR3 is TGTGCCAGCAGTTACCCCCAGGGAGGACAGCCCCAGCATTTT.

J is TRBJ2-3 and V is TRBV15; tentatively, D is TRBD2 (6 bases). The CDR3 contains 15 residues. Trimming left V 0 bases short and J 8 bases short, with 15 bases between. Germline V CDR1 and CDR2: LNHNV, YYDKDF (reference sequence). The DNA of the CDR3 is TGTGCCACCAGCAGAGATCGGCCGGGGACTGGTACGCAGTATTTT. Its protein is CATSRDRPGTGTQYF.

This clonotype occurred a few times. The CDR3 region is CASSKQRPSEQYF. The CDR3 nucleotides are TGTGCCAGCAGCAAACAGAGACCTTCCGAGCAGTACTTC. The chain has TRBV12-3 or TRBV12-4 and TRBJ2-7; unclear D gene. This CDR3 contains 13 residues. V was pared by 6 bases and J by 6 bases, with 15 bases between.

This clonotype has just a few counts. The chain uses TRBV18 and TRBJ1-2; TRBD1 might be the D (6 bases). Germline CDR1 KGHSH, CDR2 LQKENI. The CDR3 totals 12 residues. V was clipped by 4 bases and J by 8 bases, with 11 bases between them. This chain's CDR3 is CASSRSGDGYTF. The CDR3 bases are TGTGCCAGCTCACGTTCAGGGGACGGCTACACCTTC.

This clonotype has just a few counts. The chain employs TRBV20-1 and TRBJ1-5; D possibly corresponds to TRBD1 (6 bases). Trimming stripped 0 bases from V and 6 bases from J, with 9 bases between. This CDR3 comprises 13 residues. The germline CDR1 and CDR2 sequences are DFQATT and SNEGSKA (reference sequence). This CDR3 reads CSAREGGTQPQHF. The CDR3, as DNA: TGCAGTGCTAGAGAGGGGGGCACTCAGCCCCAGCATTTT.

This clonotype has only a few counts. The chain employs TRBV9 and TRBJ2-6; unclear D gene. Germline CDR1 and CDR2: SGDLS and YYNGEE. This CDR3 comprises 15 residues. The V gene lost 0 bases and the J gene lost 2 bases, with 6 bases spanning the gap. This CDR3 reads CASSVDWAGANVLTF. CDR3 sequence (DNA): TGTGCCAGCAGCGTAGACTGGGCTGGGGCCAACGTCCTGACTTTC.

This clonotype was counted ten times or more. This CDR3 reads CASSFLWTSGSYNEQFF. The CDR3, as DNA: TGTGCCAGCAGTTTTCTATGGACTAGCGGGTCCTACAATGAGCAGTTCTTC. The rearrangement links TRBV6-2 or TRBV6-3 to TRBJ2-1; 11 bases align to TRBD2. The CDR3 contains 17 residues. CDR1 is MNHEY and CDR2 is SVGEGT in the germline V gene. The junction had 6 bases not matched to a gene; V was cut back by 4 bases and J by 1 base.

This clonotype has ten or more counts. The chain employs TRBV20-1 and TRBJ1-3, with 8 bases matching TRBD1. The ends lost 4 bases at V and 2 bases at J; junction bases unmatched: 4. CDR1 DFQATT and CDR2 SNEGSKA come from the germline V gene (reference sequence). The CDR3 extends over 14 amino acids. The DNA of the CDR3 is TGCAGTGCTATTCCAGGGGGCACTGGAAACACCATATATTTT. Amino acid sequence: CSAIPGGTGNTIYF.

V gene TRBV28 combines with J gene TRBJ2-7, with 13 bases that match TRBD2. The CDR3 extends over 14 amino acids. The ends lost 9 bases at V and 2 bases at J; junction bases unmatched: 4. Germline CDR1 MDHEN, CDR2 SYDVKM. CDR3 DNA: TGTGCCAGTATCGGGACTAGCGGGACCTACGAGCAGTACTTC. This encodes CASIGTSGTYEQYF.

This clonotype is labeled as medium-sized. The chain uses TRBV20-1 and TRBJ2-5; D possibly corresponds to TRBD1 (5 bases). Trimming took 1 base from V and 2 from J, leaving 8 bases between them. CDR1 DFQATT and CDR2 SNEGSKA come from the germline V gene (reference sequence). The CDR3 has 13 residues. The CDR3 loop reads CSARGTSQETQYF. In nucleotides, the CDR3 is TGCAGTGCTAGAGGGACAAGTCAAGAGACCCAGTACTTC.

This clonotype was observed many times. V and J are TRBV5-5 and TRBJ1-5, with 7 bases that match TRBD1. V shed 4 bases and J 0 bases; nucleotides not matched to a gene: 10. The CDR3 is 17 amino acids. Germline CDR1 is SGHKS and CDR2 is YYEKEE (reference sequence). The chain's CDR3 is CASSLSGTVYSNQPQHF. CDR3 sequence (DNA): TGTGCCAGCAGCCTGTCAGGGACAGTTTATAGCAATCAGCCCCAGCATTTT.

The chain carries TRBV28 and TRBJ2-1, with TRBD2 matching 13 bases. The germline V gene encodes CDR1 MDHEN and CDR2 SYDVKM. CDR3 length: 18 amino acids. Trimming took 7 bases from V and 1 from J; bases not matched to a gene: 10. This CDR3 is CASTAMGTSGKSYNEQFF. In DNA form, the CDR3 reads TGTGCCAGCACCGCGATGGGGACTAGCGGGAAGTCCTACAATGAGCAGTTCTTC. The full variable domain, its missing parts supplied by reference TRBV28 and TRBJ2-1, is DVKVTQSSRYLVKRTGEKVFLECVQDMDHENMFWYRQDPGLGLRLIYFSYDVKMKEKGDIPEGYSVSREKKERFSLILESASTNQTSMYLCASTAMGTSGKSYNEQFFGPGTRLTVL.

This clonotype was found many times. The chain recombines TRBV24-1 with TRBJ2-1; TRBD1 matches at 9 bases. Germline trimming cut 5 bases from V and 6 bases from J; bases unmatched to any gene: 7. Germline CDR1 and CDR2: KGHDR and SFDVKD. The CDR3 sequence is 15 residues long. CDR3 sequence (DNA): TGTGCCACCAGTGCCGCACAGGGGGCAAGCAATGAGCAGTTCTTC. Amino acids: CATSAAQGASNEQFF.

This rearrangement joins TRBV3-1 to TRBJ2-7, with 7 bases lining up with TRBD2. V gave up 1 base and J gave up 2 bases; unmatched junction bases: 2. This CDR3 comprises 14 residues. CDR1 is LGHDT and CDR2 is YNNKEL in the germline V gene (reference sequence). CDR3 DNA: TGTGCCAGCAGCCAAGCAGGACTAGCCTACGAGCAGTACTTC. It encodes CASSQAGLAYEQYF.

This clonotype was detected only a few times. The rearrangement links TRBV28 to TRBJ2-1, with 10 nucleotides matching TRBD2. After removal of 5 bases from V and 4 bases from J, the junction contained 8 bases not matched to a gene. CDR1 and CDR2 (germline): MDHEN, SYDVKM. The CDR3 runs to 16 residues. CDR3 nucleotide sequence: TGTGCCAGCAGTGCCACGCCTAGCGGGGGTTACAATGAGCAGTTCTTC. Translated, it gives CASSATPSGGYNEQFF. The full variable domain, with the rest looked up from reference TRBV28 and TRBJ2-1, is DVKVTQSSRYLVKRTGEKVFLECVQDMDHENMFWYRQDPGLGLRLIYFSYDVKMKEKGDIPEGYSVSREKKERFSLILESASTNQTSMYLCASSATPSGGYNEQFFGPGTRLTVL.

The CDR3: CASSLYVVSTDTQYF. CDR3 nucleotide sequence: TGTGCCAGCAGCTTATACGTCGTGAGCACAGATACGCAGTATTTT. The V and J genes are TRBV7-9 and TRBJ2-3, with unresolved D. The germline gives CDR1 SEHNR, CDR2 FQNEAQ (reference sequence). The CDR3 is made up of 15 amino acids. Trimming stripped 2 bases from V and 0 bases from J, with 9 bases between.